This T cell receptor beta chain was found in a study of blood T cell repertoires in COVID-19. Across the study: Acute and convalescent COVID-19 specimens originated in the United States, Italy and Spain. T cells, B-cell-depleted T cells, or PBMCs provided the cDNA or gDNA that served as material.

The CDR3 extends over 15 amino acids. Germline trimming cut 6 bases from V and 2 bases from J; bases unmatched to any gene: 7. From germline, CDR1 is SGHAT and CDR2 FQNNGV. Authors' methods: Using reference gene primer amplification, nucleated cell counts were estimated. Assay used: immunoSEQ multiplex PCR; TCRdb lists only in-frame clones, some missing. The V and J calls and clone size were taken over from that table, and D and trimming were inferred from the DNA. The sample has under 250,000 clones; around nine tenths are singletons. The sequenced sample consisted of peripheral blood. This TCR was recovered from a woman aged 55-70 years who had recovered from COVID-19. The chain couples TRBV11-2 to TRBJ2-1, with TRBD2 identical over 7 bases. CDR3 DNA: TGTGCCAGCAGTCTCCCCGGACTAGCCTACAATGAGCAGTTCTTC. It codes for CASSLPGLAYNEQFF.